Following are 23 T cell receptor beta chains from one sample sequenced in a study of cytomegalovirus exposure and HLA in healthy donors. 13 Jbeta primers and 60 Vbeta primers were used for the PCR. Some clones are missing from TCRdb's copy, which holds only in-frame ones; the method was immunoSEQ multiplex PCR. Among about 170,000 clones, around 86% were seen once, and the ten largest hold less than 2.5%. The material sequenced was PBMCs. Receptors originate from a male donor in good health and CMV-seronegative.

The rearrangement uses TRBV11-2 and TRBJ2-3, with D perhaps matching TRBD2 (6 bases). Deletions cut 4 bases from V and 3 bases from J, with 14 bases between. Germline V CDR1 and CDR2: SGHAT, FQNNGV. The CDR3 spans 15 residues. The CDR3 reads CASSSRTTGTDTQYF. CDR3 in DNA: TGTGCCAGCAGCTCCCGGACTACCGGGACAGATACGCAGTATTTT.

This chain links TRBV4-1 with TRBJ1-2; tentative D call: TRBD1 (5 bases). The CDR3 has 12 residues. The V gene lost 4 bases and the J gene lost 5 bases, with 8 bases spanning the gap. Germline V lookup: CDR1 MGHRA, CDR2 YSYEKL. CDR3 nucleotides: TGCGCCAGCAGCCCAGGGATTTATGGCTACACCTTC. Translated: CASSPGIYGYTF.

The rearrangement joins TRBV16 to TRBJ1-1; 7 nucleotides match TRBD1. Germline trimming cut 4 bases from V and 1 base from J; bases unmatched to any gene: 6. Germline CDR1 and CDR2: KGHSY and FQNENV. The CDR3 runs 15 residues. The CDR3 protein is CASSRSGQANTEAFF. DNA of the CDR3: TGTGCCAGCAGCCGCTCAGGACAGGCGAACACTGAAGCTTTCTTT.

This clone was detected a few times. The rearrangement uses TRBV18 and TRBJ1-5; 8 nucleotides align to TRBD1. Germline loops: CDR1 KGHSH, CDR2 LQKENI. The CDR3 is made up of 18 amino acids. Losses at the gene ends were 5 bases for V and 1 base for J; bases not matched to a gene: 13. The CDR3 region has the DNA TGTGCCAGCTCAGCACAGTTTTCGACAGGGGAGAGCAATCAGCCCCAGCATTTT. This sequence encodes CASSAQFSTGESNQPQHF. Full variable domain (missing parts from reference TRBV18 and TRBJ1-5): NAGVMQNPRHLVRRRGQEARLRCSPMKGHSHVYWYRQLPEEGLKFMVYLQKENIIDESGMPKERFSAEFPKEGPSILRIQQVVRGDSAAYFCASSAQFSTGESNQPQHFGDGTRLSIL.

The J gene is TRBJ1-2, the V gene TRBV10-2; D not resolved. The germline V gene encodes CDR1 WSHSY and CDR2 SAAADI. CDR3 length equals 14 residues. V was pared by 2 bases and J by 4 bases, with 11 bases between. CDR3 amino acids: CASSEGQASYGYTF. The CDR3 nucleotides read TGCGCCAGCAGTGAGGGGCAGGCGAGCTATGGCTACACCTTC.

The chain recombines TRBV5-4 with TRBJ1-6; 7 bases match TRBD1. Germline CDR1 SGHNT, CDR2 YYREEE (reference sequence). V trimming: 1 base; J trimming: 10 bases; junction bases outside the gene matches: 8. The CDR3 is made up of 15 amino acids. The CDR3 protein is CASSLSGTVDSPLHF. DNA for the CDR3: TGTGCCAGCAGCTTGTCCGGGACAGTCGACTCACCCCTCCACTTT.

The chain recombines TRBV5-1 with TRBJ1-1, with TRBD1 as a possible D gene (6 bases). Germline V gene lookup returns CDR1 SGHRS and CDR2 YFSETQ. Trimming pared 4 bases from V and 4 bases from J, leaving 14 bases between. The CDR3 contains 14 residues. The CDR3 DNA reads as TGCGCCAGCAGCACAGGGTCCTGGAGCACTGAAGCTTTCTTT. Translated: CASSTGSWSTEAFF.

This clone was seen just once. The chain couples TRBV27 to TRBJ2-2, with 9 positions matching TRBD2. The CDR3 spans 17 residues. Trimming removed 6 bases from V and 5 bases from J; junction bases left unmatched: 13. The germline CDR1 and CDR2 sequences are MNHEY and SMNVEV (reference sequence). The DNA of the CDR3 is TGTGCCAGCAGCCCGGCGGGGGGGCGCCGGGGTACCGGGGAGCTGTTTTTT. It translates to CASSPAGGRRGTGELFF.

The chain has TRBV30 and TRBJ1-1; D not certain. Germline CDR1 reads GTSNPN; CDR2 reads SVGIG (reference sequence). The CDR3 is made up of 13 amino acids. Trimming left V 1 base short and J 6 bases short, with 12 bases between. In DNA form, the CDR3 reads TGTGCCTGGAGTGCCGACCTCCAGGCTGAAGCTTTCTTT. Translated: CAWSADLQAEAFF.

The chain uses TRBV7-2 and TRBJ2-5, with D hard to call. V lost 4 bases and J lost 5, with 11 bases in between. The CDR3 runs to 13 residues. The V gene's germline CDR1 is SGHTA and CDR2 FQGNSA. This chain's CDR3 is CASSSPTQETQYF. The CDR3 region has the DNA TGTGCCAGCAGCTCTCCAACGCAGGAGACCCAGTACTTC.

The CDR3 here is CASSSPGRSSSYNEQFF. The CDR3 DNA is TGTGCCAGCAGTTCCCCGGGGAGATCGAGCTCCTACAATGAGCAGTTCTTC. This chain connects TRBV27 to TRBJ2-1, with D perhaps matching TRBD2 (5 bases). The CDR3 is 17 residues long. CDR1 and CDR2 (germline): MNHEY, SMNVEV (reference sequence). V lost 4 bases to trimming and J lost 0 bases, with 16 bases between them.

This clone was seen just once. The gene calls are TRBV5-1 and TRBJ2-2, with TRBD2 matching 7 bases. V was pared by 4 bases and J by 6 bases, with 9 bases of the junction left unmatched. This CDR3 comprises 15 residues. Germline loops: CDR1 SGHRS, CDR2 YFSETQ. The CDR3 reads CASSLGTTRSGELFF. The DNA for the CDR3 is TGCGCCAGCAGCCTAGGGACTACGAGGTCCGGGGAGCTGTTTTTT.

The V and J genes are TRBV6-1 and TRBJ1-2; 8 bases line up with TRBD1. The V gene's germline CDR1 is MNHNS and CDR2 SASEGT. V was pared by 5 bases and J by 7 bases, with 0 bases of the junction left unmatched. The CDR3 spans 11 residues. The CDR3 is CASSQGAGYTF. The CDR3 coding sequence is TGTGCCAGCAGTCAGGGGGCTGGCTACACCTTC.

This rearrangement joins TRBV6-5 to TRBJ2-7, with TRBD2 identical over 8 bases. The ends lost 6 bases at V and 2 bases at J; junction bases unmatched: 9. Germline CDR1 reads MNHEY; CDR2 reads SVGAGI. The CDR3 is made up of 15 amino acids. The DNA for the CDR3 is TGTGCCAGCAGCCAAGGCGGGGGGTTAACCTACGAGCAGTACTTC. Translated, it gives CASSQGGGLTYEQYF.

The CDR3 region has the DNA TGTGCCAGCAACTCGTTCCCGGGACTAGGGGCCGGGGAGCTGTTTTTT. Protein product: CASNSFPGLGAGELFF. The V call is TRBV9, the J call TRBJ2-2; 8 nucleotides match TRBD2. Trimming removed 6 bases from V and 6 bases from J; junction bases left unmatched: 13. This CDR3 has 16 amino acids. Germline assignment: CDR1 SGDLS and CDR2 YYNGEE.

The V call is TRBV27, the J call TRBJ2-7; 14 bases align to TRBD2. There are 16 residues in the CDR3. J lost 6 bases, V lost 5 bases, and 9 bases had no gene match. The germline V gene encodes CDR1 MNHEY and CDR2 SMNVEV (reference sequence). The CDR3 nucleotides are TGTGCCAGCAGTCCCGGGACTAGCGGGGGAAAAGGCGAGCAGTACTTC. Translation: CASSPGTSGGKGEQYF.

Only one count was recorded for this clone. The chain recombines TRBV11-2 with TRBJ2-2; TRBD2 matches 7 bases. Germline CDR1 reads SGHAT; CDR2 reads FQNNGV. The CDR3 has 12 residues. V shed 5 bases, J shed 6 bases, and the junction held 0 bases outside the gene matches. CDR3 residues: CASSGGAGELFF. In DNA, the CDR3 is TGTGCCAGCAGCGGGGGGGCCGGGGAGCTGTTTTTT.

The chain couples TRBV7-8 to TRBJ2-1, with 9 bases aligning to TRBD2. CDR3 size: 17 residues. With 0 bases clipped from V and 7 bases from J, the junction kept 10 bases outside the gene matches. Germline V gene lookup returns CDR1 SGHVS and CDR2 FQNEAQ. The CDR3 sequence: CASSLAWSSGDLNEQFF. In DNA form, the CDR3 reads TGTGCCAGCAGCTTAGCGTGGTCTAGCGGGGATCTAAATGAGCAGTTCTTC.

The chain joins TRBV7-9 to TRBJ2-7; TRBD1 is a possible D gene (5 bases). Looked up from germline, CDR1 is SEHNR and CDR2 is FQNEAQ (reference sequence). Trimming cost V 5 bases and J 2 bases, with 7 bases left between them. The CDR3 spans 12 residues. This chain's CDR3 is CASSVDTYEQYF. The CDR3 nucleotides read TGTGCCAGCAGCGTGGACACCTACGAGCAGTACTTC.

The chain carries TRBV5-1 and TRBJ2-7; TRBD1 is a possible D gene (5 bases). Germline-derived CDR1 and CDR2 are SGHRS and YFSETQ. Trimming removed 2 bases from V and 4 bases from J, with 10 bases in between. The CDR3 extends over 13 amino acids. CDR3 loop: CASSFTAGYEQYF. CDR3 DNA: TGCGCCAGCAGCTTCACGGCAGGGTACGAGCAGTACTTC. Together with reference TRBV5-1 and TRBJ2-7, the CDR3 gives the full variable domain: KAGVTQTPRYLIKTRGQQVTLSCSPISGHRSVSWYQQTPGQGLQFLFEYFSETQRNKGNFPGRFSGRQFSNSRSEMNVSTLELGDSALYLCASSFTAGYEQYFGPGTRLTVT.

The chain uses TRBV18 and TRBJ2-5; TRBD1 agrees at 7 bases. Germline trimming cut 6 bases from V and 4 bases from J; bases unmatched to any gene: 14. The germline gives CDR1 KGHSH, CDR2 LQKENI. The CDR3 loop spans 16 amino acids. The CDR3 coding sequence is TGTGCCAGCTCCCCTAGACCGGGACAGATGGGAGAGACCCAGTACTTC. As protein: CASSPRPGQMGETQYF.

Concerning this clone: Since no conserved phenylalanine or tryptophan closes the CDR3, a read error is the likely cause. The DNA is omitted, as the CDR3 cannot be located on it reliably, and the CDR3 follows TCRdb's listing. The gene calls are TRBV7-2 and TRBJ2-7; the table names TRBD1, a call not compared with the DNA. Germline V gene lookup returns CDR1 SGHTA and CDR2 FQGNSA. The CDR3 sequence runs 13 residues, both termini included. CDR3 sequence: CASSLARGTGVHI.

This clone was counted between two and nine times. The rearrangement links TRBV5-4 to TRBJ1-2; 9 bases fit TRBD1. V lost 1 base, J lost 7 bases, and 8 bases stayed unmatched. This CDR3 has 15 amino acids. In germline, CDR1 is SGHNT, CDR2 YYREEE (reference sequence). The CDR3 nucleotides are TGTGCCAGCAGCTTGACAGGGGGCGTTATTTCTGGCTACACCTTC. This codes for CASSLTGGVISGYTF. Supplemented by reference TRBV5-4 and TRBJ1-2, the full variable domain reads ETGVTQSPTHLIKTRGQQVTLRCSSQSGHNTVSWYQQALGQGPQFIFQYYREEENGRGNFPPRFSGLQFPNYSSELNVNALELDDSALYLCASSLTGGVISGYTFGSGTRLTVV.